The sequence of this TCR beta chain was determined in a study of blood T cell repertoires in COVID-19. The CDR3 runs 15 residues. V shed 6 bases, J shed 1 base, and the junction held 6 bases outside the gene matches. Germline assignment: CDR1 LNHDA and CDR2 SQIVND (reference sequence). Sequenced by immunoSEQ multiplex PCR; TCRdb stores in-frame clones only, minus some. This table holds 100,000 to 150,000 clones, roughly 87% found once. Sample: peripheral blood. The rearrangement links TRBV19 to TRBJ1-5, with TRBD1 matching over 7 bases. The receptor's source is a woman over 75 with acute or convalescent COVID-19. The CDR3 here is CASRTQGFSNQPQHF. The CDR3 DNA sequence: TGTGCCAGTAGAACACAGGGGTTCAGCAATCAGCCCCAGCATTTT.